Reported below is one T cell receptor beta chain. The specificity of this receptor is unknown. Base qualities are missing; no much larger clone stands one base away. What the time point label conveys for this sample: cycle 4 day 1 (C4D1), after five to seven weeks of nivolumab. Every trial patient had relapsed after autologous stem cell transplantation, and cohorts A, B and C differed in prior brentuximab vedotin exposure. CD8+ T cells were purified from thawed PBMCs by magnetic negative selection with a Miltenyi CD8+ T cell isolation kit. The trial cohort comprised 60 or so patients with relapsed/refractory classical Hodgkin lymphoma whose best overall responses were complete response, partial response or progressive disease. Single-agent nivolumab was administered to trial patients in the multi-cohort phase II CheckMate 205 trial. An independent review committee assessed best overall response by applying the 2007 International Working Group response criteria. PBMCs from the trial were collected at three points: immediately before nivolumab initiation (C1D1), and during therapy at cycle 2 day 1 and cycle 4 day 1. After peripheral blood was drawn into 8 mL Vacutainer Cell Preparation Tubes, PBMCs were isolated by centrifugation and then cryopreserved. Purified CD4+ and CD8+ fractions were prepared only for cases in which an additional PBMC sample was available. On LS columns in a quadroMACS separator, the magnetically labelled cells were depleted, and the flow-through was collected as the purified fraction.

The Qiagen DNeasy kit was used to extract genomic DNA both from unsorted PBMCs and from the negatively selected CD4+ and CD8+ fractions. Using primers that anneal to V and J segments, immunoSEQ multiplex PCR amplified the TCR beta CDR3 regions. A synthetic immune receptor repertoire was used to minimize amplification bias, and any residual bias was removed computationally once sequencing was done. In the authors' own workflow: Custom Python scripts were used to quantify repertoire diversity as the Shannon entropy index. Unsorted, CD4+ and CD8+ repertoires were analyzed separately, except in combined analyses where CD4+ and CD8+ sequences were merged in silico. A clone counted as expanded when the clone's frequency after treatment rose at least 2-fold relative to C1D1, and clones undetected at baseline were given a pseudocount of 0.5. Clones with 0 or 1 copy at C1D1 were defined as singleton clones, while clones with 2 or more copies were defined as non-singleton clones. Clones expanded in unsorted samples were annotated as CD4+, CD8+ or unknown by matching protein sequences in sorted samples from the same patient. Wilcoxon tests on paired samples were used to test diversity changes from C1D1 to C4D1. Sourced from immuneACCESS, this table was stored by TCRdb with only in-frame sequences that have V and J called. A share of the clones is absent; for the studies checked, an unresolved V gene accounts for under half, and the remainder has no known explanation. V, J and clone size reflect that table, while D and trimming were determined from the DNA. This sample comprises about 9,800 clones, under 80% of them detected only once. The biggest ten clones account for roughly a tenth of the sample.

The sample is drawn from a study of PD-1 blockade in classical Hodgkin lymphoma (dated by TCRdb to the early 2020s). At the level of the whole study: Nivolumab dosing was 3 mg/kg intravenously every 2 weeks, continuing until either disease progression or unacceptable toxicity. The study used TCR beta sequencing and CyTOF to define a peripheral blood immune signature of response to PD-1 blockade in classical Hodgkin lymphoma.

Summary of the overall study and its limitations: Baseline TCR diversity was reported as lower in newly diagnosed patients than in healthy donors, and lower still in relapsed/refractory patients. The study was limited to a single clinical trial cohort, and causes of repertoire differences, possibly disease activity or prior therapy, remained undefined. Among trial patients, those achieving complete response had baseline diversity similar to that of newly diagnosed patients, while diversity was significantly lower in partial responders and progressors. Diversity was lower in patients who began nivolumab less than 1 year after ASCT, so these patients were left out of later analyses to avoid confounding by immune reconstitution. By C4D1, a significant rise was seen in CD4+ TCR diversity but not in CD8+ TCR diversity (p=0.0027 vs p=0.16), and the rise was most apparent among complete responders (p=0.02).

Taken from the germline V gene, the CDR1 and CDR2 loops are MNHEY and SVGAGI. V gives up 3 bases and J gives up 9 bases, and the segment between their germline ends measures 12 bases. Counted from cysteine to phenylalanine, this CDR3 has 13 amino acids. Only the CDR3 region is kept as DNA, spanning 39 bases read in frame from base 1. Here the chain combines TRBV6-5 and TRBJ2-1, with the D gene possibly TRBD1 or TRBD2, each one fitting 5 bases. Here the sequenced sample was CD8+ T cells from blood, taken before the fourth cycle of nivolumab. This receptor was taken from a human donor with classical Hodgkin lymphoma. The CDR3 loop reads CASSYGTVGEQFF. The base sequence is TGTGCCAGCAGTTATGGGACCGTGGGTGAGCAGTTCTTC.